Shown below are 2 T cell receptor beta chains from a single sample sequenced in a study of vaccination and CD4 T cells after COVID-19. The treatment here: approximately nine-day PBMC culture with coronavirus spike peptide pools or control peptides (ViraFEST assay). No antigen has been assigned to these receptors. The Oncomine TCR Beta short-read assay was applied to DNA of cultured CD4+ T cells. TCRdb itself ran the PCR reads through MiXCR, one entry per CDR3 protein. The sample records roughly 12,000 distinct CDR3 sequences, more than 70% being singletons. The sample comprised CD4+ T cells from blood, cultured in vitro. The receptors derive from a human donor who had recovered from COVID-19.

This clonotype was picked up a small number of times. This chain links TRBV5-1 with TRBJ1-1, with D possibly matching TRBD1 (5 bases). Per germline, CDR1 SGHRS and CDR2 YFSETQ. This CDR3 has 18 residues. V was cut by 3 bases and J by 0 bases, with 21 bases left in between. This CDR3 reads CASSYATGGNVVNTEAFF. CDR3 DNA: TGCGCCAGCAGCTACGCCACTGGGGGGAACGTAGTGAACACTGAAGCTTTCTTT.

This chain connects TRBV7-7 to TRBJ2-2; D unclear. Germline V gives CDR1 SSHAT, CDR2 FNYEAQ (reference sequence). The CDR3 runs 13 residues. Trimming stripped 5 bases from V and 4 bases from J, with 8 bases between. Here the CDR3 DNA reads TGTGCCAGCAGCCCTACACCCACCGGGGAGCTGTTTTTT. Residues: CASSPTPTGELFF.